The subject of this entry is one T cell receptor (beta chain). Original data processing: Cell counts per sample came from amplifying reference gene primers. Generated by immunoSEQ multiplex PCR, the TCRdb table keeps only in-frame clones and is missing some. V and J calls and clone size are copied from that table; D and trimming were computed from the DNA. Of 250,000 to 350,000 clones listed, about nine tenths are singletons. The entry originates in a study of blood T cell repertoires in COVID-19. At the level of the study: The United States, Italy and Spain supplied acute and convalescent COVID-19 samples. PBMCs, B-cell-depleted T cells, or T cells were the source of the cDNA or gDNA that made up the material.

The CDR3 totals 16 residues. Trimming took off 1 base at V and 3 bases at J, with 16 bases between the two ends. From germline, CDR1 is SGHDT and CDR2 YYEEEE. The sample consisted of peripheral blood. This receptor was obtained from a woman between 45 and 60 years old who had recovered from COVID-19. The V and J genes are TRBV5-6 and TRBJ1-2; D gene ambiguous. In nucleotides, the CDR3 is TGTGCCAGCAGCTTGAACAGCGGGGTTTCGGACTATGGCTACACCTTC. Amino acid sequence: CASSLNSGVSDYGYTF.